This T cell receptor beta chain was captured in a study of neurological immune-mediated disorders. Per the germline V gene, CDR1 is SGHRS and CDR2 is YFSETQ. CDR3 length equals 13 residues. Trimming stripped 0 bases from V and 7 bases from J, with 11 bases between. Every sequencing run produced over 160 million TCR-beta sequences that came from 15-18 subjects. MiXCR, applied by TCRdb to the 5' RACE reads, yields one record per CDR3 protein. The sample has about 80,000 distinct CDR3 sequences; 9.4% are singletons. This clonotype was observed at least ten times. The receptor comes from a man aged 45 to 65 in good health. The sequencing input was PBMCs. The chain joins TRBV5-1 to TRBJ2-7; the D is unclear. CDR3 nucleotide sequence: TGCGCCAGCAGCTTGGATGGTATGGGGGAGCAGTACTTC. Translating it yields CASSLDGMGEQYF.